Below, one T cell receptor (beta chain) is given with its context. Its antigen is not known. The data were taken from a study of cytomegalovirus exposure and HLA in healthy donors. The study, taken as a whole, reports: There were some public TCRs occurring in many donors, but most TCR sequences were rare. With later analysis, a missense DCLRE1C variant became linked to TCR beta V- and J-gene trimming.

Germline assignment: CDR1 SGHDT and CDR2 YYEEEE. The CDR3 sequence is 12 residues long. The V gene lost 3 bases and the J gene lost 6 bases, with 9 bases spanning the gap. Researchers ran the PCR with 60 Vbeta and 13 Jbeta primers. Sequenced by immunoSEQ multiplex PCR; TCRdb stores in-frame clones only, minus some. The top ten clones hold approximately 0.4% of a sample with about 200,000 clones, roughly 77% of them seen once. The chain combines TRBV5-6 with TRBJ1-1; tentative D call: TRBD1 (6 bases). Source material: PBMCs. The clonotype originates from a male donor in good health and CMV-seropositive. CDR3 residues: CASSWGGSEAFF. As DNA, the CDR3 is TGTGCCAGCAGCTGGGGGGGCTCTGAAGCTTTCTTT.